The next 29 T cell receptor beta chains were all read from a single sample in a study of blood T cell repertoires in COVID-19. Assay: immunoSEQ multiplex PCR; the TCRdb copy retains only in-frame clones and omits some. The sample has roughly 150,000 clones; 70% to 90% are singletons. The sample consisted of peripheral blood. The receptors originated from a human donor in a cohort sampled during active COVID-19.

V is TRBV6-4 and J is TRBJ2-2; 11 nucleotides match TRBD2. Germline assignment: CDR1 MRHNA and CDR2 SNTAGT. V shed 4 bases and J 3 bases; nucleotides not matched to a gene: 1. The CDR3 spans 15 residues. CDR3 region: CASSVLAGDTGELFF. CDR3 coding DNA: TGTGCCAGCAGTGTACTAGCGGGGGACACCGGGGAGCTGTTTTTT.

This clone was recorded once. The chain links TRBV29-1 to TRBJ2-7; a weak D match, TRBD2 (5 bases). This CDR3 has 13 amino acids. The V gene lost 7 bases and the J gene lost 4 bases, with 17 bases spanning the gap. Germline V gene data show CDR1 as SQVTM and CDR2 as ANQGSEA. CDR3 in amino acids: CSAGETGTYEQYF. CDR3 in DNA: TGCAGCGCAGGAGAAACGGGAACATACGAGCAGTACTTC.

J is TRBJ2-5 and V is TRBV28, with 10 nucleotides matching TRBD2. The CDR3 has 14 residues. V shed 5 bases, J shed 5 bases, and the junction held 5 bases outside the gene matches. CDR1 is MDHEN, CDR2 SYDVKM, per germline. CDR3 DNA sequence: TGTGCCAGCAGTGCCAGCGGGGGGGCCGAGACCCAGTACTTC. Protein sequence: CASSASGGAETQYF.

V and J are TRBV9 and TRBJ2-1, with TRBD2 matching over 14 bases. The junction had 1 base not matched to a gene; V was cut back by 3 bases and J by 8 bases. The CDR3 spans 14 residues. Germline CDR1 reads SGDLS; CDR2 reads YYNGEE. The CDR3 is CASSGTSGRYEQFF. In nucleotides, the CDR3 is TGTGCCAGCAGCGGGACTAGCGGGAGGTATGAGCAGTTCTTC. Full variable domain (outside the CDR3, taken from reference TRBV9 and TRBJ2-1): DSGVTQTPKHLITATGQRVTLRCSPRSGDLSVYWYQQSLDQGLQFLIQYYNGEERAKGNILERFSAQQFPDLHSELNLSSLELGDSALYFCASSGTSGRYEQFFGPGTRLTVL.

The chain couples TRBV11-3 to TRBJ2-1, with 9 bases lining up with TRBD1. Looked up from germline, CDR1 is SGHNT and CDR2 is YENEEA. The CDR3 is made up of 20 amino acids. J was trimmed by 2 bases and V by 0 bases; bases with no gene match: 14. CDR3 DNA sequence: TGTGCCAGCAGCTTAGATCGGGGCCCCACCGGGACAGGGACCTACAATGAGCAGTTCTTC. Amino acids: CASSLDRGPTGTGTYNEQFF. The full variable domain, rest sourced from reference TRBV11-3 and TRBJ2-1, is EAGVVQSPRYKIIEKKQPVAFWCNPISGHNTLYWYLQNLGQGPELLIRYENEEAVDDSQLPKDRFSAERLKGVDSTLKIQPAELGDSAVYLCASSLDRGPTGTGTYNEQFFGPGTRLTVL.

The rearrangement joins TRBV19 to TRBJ2-5, with a weak D call TRBD2 (6 bases). V lost 7 bases and J 3 bases, leaving 12 bases between the germline ends. The CDR3 is 13 amino acids. Germline-derived CDR1 and CDR2 are LNHDA and SQIVND (reference sequence). CDR3 sequence (DNA): TGTGCCAGTAATTCAATAGCGGAAGAGACCCAGTACTTC. As protein: CASNSIAEETQYF.

The chain has TRBV9 and TRBJ2-2; D is perhaps TRBD2 (6 bases). V gave up 3 bases and J gave up 4 bases, with 16 bases separating them. From germline, CDR1 is SGDLS and CDR2 YYNGEE. The CDR3 covers 16 residues. CDR3 sequence (DNA): TGTGCCAGCAGCGCTGCCCCGGGACTCACCACCGGGGAGCTGTTTTTT. Encoded protein: CASSAAPGLTTGELFF.

This clone appeared a single time. The V call is TRBV10-3, the J call TRBJ1-2, with D possibly TRBD1 on 6 matching bases. V was shortened by 10 bases and J by 3 bases, with 21 bases between the two germline ends. Per the germline V gene, CDR1 is ENHRY and CDR2 is SYGVKD. The CDR3 runs 15 residues. CDR3 sequence: CATFRPGTRYYGYTF. The CDR3 nucleotides read TGTGCCACCTTCCGGCCCGGGACAAGATACTATGGCTACACCTTC.

The chain is built from TRBV12-5 and TRBJ1-1; D is ambiguous. The ends were cut back, 5 bases at V and 1 base at J, with 5 bases in the middle. This CDR3 is built from 12 residues. Germline CDR1 and CDR2: LGHNT and FRNRAP. DNA for the CDR3: TGTGCTAGTGGTGAGGGGAACACTGAAGCTTTCTTT. Translated, it gives CASGEGNTEAFF. The full variable domain, completed using reference TRBV12-5 and TRBJ1-1, is DARVTQTPRHKVTEMGQEVTMRCQPILGHNTVFWYRQTMMQGLELLAYFRNRAPLDDSGMPKDRFSAEMPDATLATLKIQPSEPRDSAVYFCASGEGNTEAFFGQGTRLTVV.

The CDR3 region is CASRWREETEAFF. CDR3 sequence (DNA): TGCGCCAGCAGGTGGCGGGAGGAAACTGAAGCTTTCTTT. The rearrangement links TRBV5-1 to TRBJ1-1; D not certain. The CDR3 extends over 13 amino acids. The germline CDR1 and CDR2 sequences are SGHRS and YFSETQ. The ends were cut back, 5 bases at V and 5 bases at J, with 13 bases in the middle.

The CDR3 nucleotides are TGTGCCAGCAGCTTAGCAGGGGGCCTCTCCCCCCTCCACTTT. Protein sequence: CASSLAGGLSPLHF. The rearrangement joins TRBV7-2 to TRBJ1-6; 7 nucleotides agree with TRBD1. The CDR3 runs to 14 residues. The V segment lost 0 bases and the J segment 13 bases; nucleotides outside the gene matches: 6. Germline V gives CDR1 SGHTA, CDR2 FQGNSA.

The chain recombines TRBV7-2 with TRBJ2-7, with D tentatively TRBD2 (6 bases). Germline CDR1 reads SGHTA; CDR2 reads FQGNSA. The CDR3 is made up of 15 amino acids. V was cut by 3 bases and J by 0 bases, with 12 bases left in between. DNA for the CDR3: TGTGCCAGCAGCTTCTCACCCGGGAGCTCCTACGAGCAGTACTTC. Residues: CASSFSPGSSYEQYF.

V usage is TRBV7-2 and J usage is TRBJ2-7, with D possibly TRBD2 on 6 matching bases. Germline V lookup: CDR1 SGHTA, CDR2 FQGNSA. V lost 5 bases to trimming and J lost 4 bases, with 24 bases between them. The CDR3 contains 17 residues. The CDR3 here is CASSGFGGAGTLYEQYF. Here the CDR3 DNA reads TGTGCCAGCAGCGGGTTCGGCGGGGCAGGCACGCTTTACGAGCAGTACTTC.

The V call is TRBV6-6, the J call TRBJ2-3, with no clear D. Germline assignment: CDR1 MNHNY and CDR2 SVGAGI (reference sequence). The CDR3 has 14 residues. V lost 9 bases and J lost 2, with 15 bases in between. CDR3 nucleotides: TGTGCCAGTTCCTTGGTGTTAGACACAGATACGCAGTATTTT. Its protein product is CASSLVLDTDTQYF.

The chain is built from TRBV6-5 and TRBJ2-7; TRBD1 is a possible D gene (6 bases). CDR3 length: 15 residues. Trimming took off 7 bases at V and 0 bases at J, with 16 bases between the two ends. Germline V lookup: CDR1 MNHEY, CDR2 SVGAGI. The CDR3 protein is CASNVRTASSYEQYF. CDR3 sequence (DNA): TGTGCCAGCAACGTAAGGACAGCGAGCTCCTACGAGCAGTACTTC.

CDR3 sequence (DNA): TGCAGCGTTGATCCGGGTCTGAACACTGAAGCTTTCTTT. It codes for CSVDPGLNTEAFF. The chain links TRBV29-1 to TRBJ1-1; unclear D gene. The CDR3 runs to 13 residues. The ends were cut back, 3 bases at V and 0 bases at J, with 8 bases in the middle. CDR1 is SQVTM and CDR2 is ANQGSEA in the germline V gene.

This chain uses TRBV6-2 or TRBV6-3 with TRBJ2-1; TRBD2 might be the D (5 bases). Germline V CDR1 and CDR2: MNHEY, SVGEGT. V lost 5 bases and J 3 bases, leaving 26 bases between the germline ends. This CDR3 contains 19 residues. CDR3 in DNA: TGTGCCAGCAGTGGGGAGCGCCCCGGGCTTCAACCCGGCTACAATGAGCAGTTCTTC. Translating it yields CASSGERPGLQPGYNEQFF.

The V gene is TRBV2, the J gene TRBJ2-7; TRBD1 matches at 10 bases. Trimming at V came to 6 bases and at J to 4 bases, leaving 3 bases not matched to a gene. CDR3 length: 13 residues. Germline V gene sequence: CDR1 SNHLY, CDR2 FYNNEI. The CDR3 DNA is TGTGCCAGCAGGAGACAGGGGGCATACGAGCAGTACTTC. It encodes CASRRQGAYEQYF. The full variable domain, in which reference TRBV2 and TRBJ2-7 provide the parts outside the CDR3, is EPEVTQTPSHQVTQMGQEVILRCVPISNHLYFYWYRQILGQKVEFLVSFYNNEISEKSEIFDDQFSVERPDGSNFTLKIRSTKLEDSAMYFCASRRQGAYEQYFGPGTRLTVT.

The genes are TRBV9 and TRBJ2-1; TRBD2 might be the D (7 bases). The CDR3 consists of 20 residues. V shed 3 bases and J shed 2 bases, with 27 bases lying between them. Germline values: CDR1 SGDLS, CDR2 YYNGEE. CDR3 DNA: TGTGCCAGCAGCGACTCAGGGCTCCCTAGCGGACAGAACCCCTACAATGAGCAGTTCTTC. Translating gives CASSDSGLPSGQNPYNEQFF.

The rearrangement uses TRBV18 and TRBJ2-7; 11 bases align to TRBD2. The CDR3 runs 18 residues. Germline V gene data show CDR1 as KGHSH and CDR2 as LQKENI. With V trimmed by 6 bases and J by 0 bases, 13 bases remained unmatched. In nucleotides, the CDR3 is TGTGCCAGCTCTCCGGGACTAGCGGTCCCCGCGAGCTCCTACGAGCAGTACTTC. Amino acids: CASSPGLAVPASSYEQYF.

The CDR3 here is CASNKGGGNTIYF. The DNA of the CDR3 is TGTGCCAGCAACAAGGGAGGTGGAAACACCATATATTTT. The gene calls are TRBV2 and TRBJ1-3; no clear D. The CDR3 has 13 residues. The V gene lost 7 bases and the J gene lost 3 bases, with 10 bases spanning the gap. In germline, CDR1 is SNHLY, CDR2 FYNNEI.

The chain carries TRBV4-1 and TRBJ1-2; unclear D gene. The CDR3 consists of 15 residues. Germline loops: CDR1 MGHRA, CDR2 YSYEKL. Trimming removed 1 base at V and 5 bases at J, with 14 bases between. The CDR3 sequence: CASSQALQSTYGYTF. The DNA of the CDR3 is TGCGCCAGCAGCCAAGCTCTCCAGTCGACTTATGGCTACACCTTC.

Comments on this clone: This may stem from a read error, because a much larger clone lies one nucleotide away. J is TRBJ2-7 and V is TRBV13; 7 bases are a match to TRBD1. The V and J ends lost 5 bases and 3 bases, in that order; junction bases with no gene match: 4. Germline CDR1 reads PRHDT; CDR2 reads FYEKMQ (reference sequence). The CDR3 loop spans 13 amino acids. CDR3 sequence reads: CASSGGQIYEQYF. The CDR3 coding sequence is TGTGCCAGCAGCGGGGGACAGATCTACGAGCAGTACTTC.

This clone showed up many times. The V gene is TRBV6-5, the J gene TRBJ1-6; 8 bases match TRBD1. This CDR3 has 14 residues. V dropped 5 bases and J dropped 10; count of bases not matched to a gene: 7. From germline, CDR1 is MNHEY and CDR2 SVGAGI. The CDR3 spells CASSQGAGESPLHF. The CDR3, as DNA: TGTGCCAGCAGTCAGGGGGCGGGCGAATCACCCCTCCACTTT.

V and J are TRBV19 and TRBJ1-5; TRBD1 agrees at 7 bases. V lost 7 bases to trimming and J lost 6 bases; unmatched junction nucleotides: 6. Germline CDR1 LNHDA, CDR2 SQIVND (reference sequence). The CDR3 runs 13 residues. The CDR3 loop is CASKQGEGQPQHF. CDR3 sequence (DNA): TGTGCCAGTAAGCAGGGGGAAGGTCAGCCCCAGCATTTT.

The chain is built from TRBV7-2 and TRBJ2-7, with 10 bases matching TRBD2. CDR1 and CDR2 from the germline V gene are SGHTA and FQGNSA. This CDR3 has 16 amino acids. Trimming at V came to 4 bases and at J to 3 bases, leaving 9 bases not matched to a gene. The CDR3 bases are TGTGCCAGCAGCTCCTATAGCGGGGGGCTGGGCTACGAGCAGTACTTC. Amino acid sequence: CASSSYSGGLGYEQYF.

This clone turned up a few times. The chain joins TRBV4-1 to TRBJ2-7; TRBD1 matches at 10 bases. The CDR3 is 16 residues long. V dropped 4 bases and J dropped 2; count of bases not matched to a gene: 8. Germline values: CDR1 MGHRA, CDR2 YSYEKL. The CDR3 region has the DNA TGCGCCAGCAGCCGCGGGGGACAGGGGATGACCTACGAGCAGTACTTC. Its translation: CASSRGGQGMTYEQYF.

J is TRBJ2-7 and V is TRBV2, with 8 positions matching TRBD1. This CDR3 contains 15 residues. V shed 6 bases, J shed 2 bases, and the junction held 9 bases outside the gene matches. Germline V gives CDR1 SNHLY, CDR2 FYNNEI. This CDR3 is CASSQSGTGTYEQYF. The DNA for the CDR3 is TGTGCCAGCAGCCAATCCGGGACAGGTACCTACGAGCAGTACTTC.

With respect to this clone: An end of the junction differs from the germline gene, which may be a read error. The chain employs TRBV6-1 and TRBJ1-5; D call uncertain. This CDR3 contains 14 residues. The germline CDR1 and CDR2 sequences are MNHNS and SASEGT. CDR3 coding DNA: TGTGCCAGCAGTAAAGCCCATAGCAATCAGCCCCAGCATTTT. This encodes CASSKAHSNQPQHF.